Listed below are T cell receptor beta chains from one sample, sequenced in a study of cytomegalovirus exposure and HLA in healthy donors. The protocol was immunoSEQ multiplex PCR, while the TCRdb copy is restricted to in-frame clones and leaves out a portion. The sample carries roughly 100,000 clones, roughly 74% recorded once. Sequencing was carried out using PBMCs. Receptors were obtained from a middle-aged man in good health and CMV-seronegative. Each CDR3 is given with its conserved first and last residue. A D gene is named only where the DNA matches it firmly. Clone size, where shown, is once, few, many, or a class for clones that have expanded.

CDR3nt: TGTGCCAGCAGTGCCGGGTGGTCCTCAGATACGCAGTATTTT
CDR3aa: CASSAGWSSDTQYF
abundance: -
j_gene: TRBJ2-3
d_gene: -
v_gene: TRBV6-1

CDR3nt: TGTGCCAGCAGTGTGGTCCAGGCTTTTGCTAATGAAAAACTGTTTTTT
CDR3aa: CASSVVQAFANEKLFF
abundance: -
j_gene: TRBJ1-4
d_gene: -
v_gene: TRBV6-1

CDR3nt: TGTGCCACCAGCAGAGAGTCAGGGGATCGAAATCAGCCCCAGCATTTT
CDR3aa: CATSRESGDRNQPQHF
abundance: -
j_gene: TRBJ1-5
d_gene: -
v_gene: TRBV15

CDR3nt: TGCGCCAGCAGCTTGGCTGTGTCAGATACGCAGTATTTT
CDR3aa: CASSLAVSDTQYF
abundance: -
j_gene: TRBJ2-3
d_gene: -
v_gene: TRBV5-1

CDR3nt: TGTGCCAGCAGTTACTCGACGGGCTCTGGGGCCAACGTCCTGACTTTC
CDR3aa: CASSYSTGSGANVLTF
abundance: -
j_gene: TRBJ2-6
d_gene: -
v_gene: TRBV6-5

CDR3nt: TGCGCCAGCAGTTATGGACAGGATAGTGAAAAACTGTTTTTT
CDR3aa: CASSYGQDSEKLFF
abundance: -
j_gene: TRBJ1-4
d_gene: TRBD1
v_gene: TRBV5-1

CDR3nt: TGTGCCAGCAGGAGAGACCAGGGGACCACCGGGGAGCTGTTTTTT
CDR3aa: CASRRDQGTTGELFF
abundance: -
j_gene: TRBJ2-2
d_gene: -
v_gene: TRBV6-1

CDR3nt: TGTGCCAGCAGTGAAGAAGCGCGCGTGAACACTGAAGCTTTCTTT
CDR3aa: CASSEEARVNTEAFF
abundance: few
j_gene: TRBJ1-1
d_gene: -
v_gene: TRBV6-1

CDR3nt: TGTGCCAGCAGCCCGGGACAGGGCGCCCCCCAGCATTTT
CDR3aa: CASSPGQGAPQHF
abundance: -
j_gene: TRBJ1-5
d_gene: TRBD1
v_gene: TRBV7-9

CDR3nt: TGTGCCAGCAGCCCGGGGGAGGAGCGGGCCGGGCGGGGTCGCCAGTACTTC
CDR3aa: CASSPGEERAGRGRQYF
abundance: -
j_gene: TRBJ2-5
d_gene: -
v_gene: TRBV7-2